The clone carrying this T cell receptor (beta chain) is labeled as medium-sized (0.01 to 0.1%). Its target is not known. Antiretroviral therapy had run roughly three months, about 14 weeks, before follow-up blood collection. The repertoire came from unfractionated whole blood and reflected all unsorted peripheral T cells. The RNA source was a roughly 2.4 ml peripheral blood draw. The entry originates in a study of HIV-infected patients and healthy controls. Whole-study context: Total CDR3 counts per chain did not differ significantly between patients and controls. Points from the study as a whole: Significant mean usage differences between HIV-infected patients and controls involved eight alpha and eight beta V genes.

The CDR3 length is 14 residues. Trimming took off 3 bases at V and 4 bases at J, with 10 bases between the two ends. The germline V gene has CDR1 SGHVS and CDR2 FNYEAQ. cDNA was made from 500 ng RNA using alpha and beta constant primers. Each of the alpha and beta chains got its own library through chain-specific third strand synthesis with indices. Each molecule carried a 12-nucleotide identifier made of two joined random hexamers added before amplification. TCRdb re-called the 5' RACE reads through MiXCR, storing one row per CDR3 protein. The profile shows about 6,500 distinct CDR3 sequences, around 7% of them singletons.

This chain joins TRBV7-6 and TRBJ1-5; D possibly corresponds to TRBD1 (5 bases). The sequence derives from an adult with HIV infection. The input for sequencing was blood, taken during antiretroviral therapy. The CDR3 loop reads CASSLWDGNQPQHF. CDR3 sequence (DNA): TGTGCCAGCAGCTTGTGGGACGGGAATCAGCCCCAGCATTTT.